Sequencing of this TCR beta chain was carried out in a study of cytomegalovirus exposure and HLA in healthy donors. Study-wide results and caveats: TCR association rates varied by HLA locus in a later analysis, with DRB1 highest and HLA-C lowest. Earlier analysis found most TCR beta V segments productive about 87% or about 30% of the time.

The CDR3 is 17 residues long. Germline V gene data show CDR1 as LGHNA and CDR2 as YNFKEQ. Trimming cost V 1 base and J 0 bases; bases outside gene matches: 6. With 60 Vbeta and 13 Jbeta primers, the PCR was carried out. Clones were read by immunoSEQ multiplex PCR, and TCRdb kept only the in-frame ones, dropping some. The table includes 130,000 or so clones, 8.5% to 10% detected once. In regard to this clone: Its antigen remains unknown.

This receptor was taken from a man aged 40-55 years in good health and CMV-seronegative. Sequencing input: PBMCs. The chain employs TRBV4-2 and TRBJ2-3, with TRBD2 identical over 8 bases. DNA of the CDR3: TGTGCCAGCAGCCAAGCGCGTAGCGGGGCTAGCACAGATACGCAGTATTTT. Amino acid sequence: CASSQARSGASTDTQYF.